Listed here is a single TCR beta chain. In its sample, this clone was seen once. The clone's antigen remains unknown. The sample holds no much larger clone one base away, and base qualities are not on file. This entry belongs to a study of beta chain features in type 1 diabetes (dated by TCRdb to the late 2010s). Regarding the study in general: No differences in mean age, gender distribution, total cell number or subset yield were found between patients and healthy donors. A total of around 100 million sorted cells were examined across all samples, and RNA yield correlated strongly with the number of cells per subset. In the study, recently diagnosed type 1 diabetes patients and matched healthy donors were compared on the TCRB repertoires of their sorted circulating CD4+ T cell subsets. Whereas all 30 or so donors provided naive and central memory subsets, regulatory and stem cell-like memory subsets were isolated from just 8 patients and roughly 8 healthy donors. Overall study outcomes, separate from this receptor: Because cDNA rather than genomic DNA was sequenced, highly expressing activated cells could have been over-represented, although no difference in activation and CD3 levels was found between groups. HLA sub-analyses involved small numbers of individuals, so any influence of HLA type on TCRB rearrangement remained unresolved. Shorter templates might have been favored by PCR, but patient and control samples were amplified and corrected together, so both groups would have been affected equally by any skew. Naive, central memory and regulatory TCRB repertoires appeared more similar among patients than among healthy donors. Type 1 diabetes patients showed a moderate but significant shortening of TCRB CDR3 length in all four CD4+ subsets. At VDJ recombination sites, type 1 diabetes patients had fewer insertions and more deleted nucleotides, which implies abnormalities in thymic rearrangement.

From each donor, a single peripheral blood sample of approximately 120 mL on average was drawn into heparinised tubes. A BD FACSAria II was used to sort naive, central memory, regulatory and stem cell-like memory CD4+ T cells with a panel that included CD45RO, CCR7, CD25, CD127, CD95 and CD27. Every sorted population had a purity above 95%. Right away, PBMCs were isolated by Lymphoprep density gradient centrifugation and were stained directly, with no culture step. So that batch effects would be minimized, each experiment stained and sorted samples in pairs, pairing one healthy donor with one patient. The entire amount of isolated RNA was reverse transcribed using the High Capacity cDNA Reverse Transcription Kit, so the sequenced TCRB transcripts were expressed ones. Deep immunoSEQ sequencing was performed on naive, central memory and regulatory T cell samples, with an average of roughly 3.6 million total reads per sample. Sorted cells were lysed in RLT buffer, and RNA was extracted using DNase-treated RNeasy Micro or Mini kits according to cell number. To prevent cross-contamination, every cell subset was processed on its own, while patient and healthy donor samples were processed together. The immunoSEQ multiplex PCR was used to amplify TCRB sequences from cDNA, generating 87-bp fragments that spanned the CDR3 region. Sequencing of the amplicons was performed on the Illumina HiSeq platform. Turning to the authors' computational methods: Synthetic template baselines were used to correct PCR bias computationally, reads within Hamming distance 2 were collapsed together, and singletons that could not be merged were discarded. Reads were aligned against IMGT to assign V, D and J genes, CDR3 length and insertions or deletions at six rearrangement sites. Clonotype counts were normalized to sorted cell number within each subset before computing true diversity and Gini coefficients with the tcR R package. The overlap coefficient, calculated on TCRB nucleotide sequences, was used to quantify repertoire sharing. As stored in TCRdb, this immuneACCESS dataset retains in-frame rearrangements with V and J assigned. A fraction of the clones does not appear; measured against another copy, unresolved V genes explain less than half of the discrepancy, and the remainder lacks a known reason. V and J calls and clone size are those listed in that table; D and trimming were worked out from the DNA. For this sample the table gives roughly 300,000 clones, of which 14% were detected only once. Of the sample, 6.7% is held by the ten largest clones.

Trimming at the junction amounts to 2 bases on V and 3 bases on J, and the germline ends lie 12 bases apart. The CDR3 spans 15 residues, from the cysteine through the phenylalanine. Only the CDR3 DNA stays, 45 bases, in frame from base 1. CDR1 and CDR2 (SGHDN, FVKESK) derive from the germline V gene. This clonotype was sampled from a man aged 25-45 years in good health. This receptor chain uses TRBV14 and TRBJ2-3; the best D guess is TRBD2, with 5 bases matching. The specimen was central memory CD4+ T cells from blood. The CDR3 here reads CASSQLLDQTDTQYF. The sequence in DNA is TGTGCCAGCAGCCAACTACTAGACCAGACAGATACGCAGTATTTT.